This is a list of T cell receptor beta chains from one sample in a study of CD8+CD57+ T cells in acquired aplastic anemia. TCRdb reanalysed the reads using MiXCR and keeps one entry per CDR3 protein. The sample lists about 210,000 distinct CDR3 sequences; roughly 33% were seen once. Sequenced material: sorted CD4+, CD8+, or CD8+CD57+ T cells (not recorded which) from PBMCs. The receptors were sampled from a human donor in good health, serving as a control. Each CDR3 is given with its conserved first and last residue. The D gene is left open where the match is weak.

D gene: NA
V gene: TRBV7-2
J gene: TRBJ1-1
CDR3 protein: CASSPTGGVTEAFF

D gene: NA
V gene: TRBV7-2
J gene: TRBJ1-6
CDR3 protein: CASSLAGSIRSPLRF

D gene: TRBD2
V gene: TRBV2
J gene: TRBJ2-1
CDR3 protein: CASRREPGLAYNEQFF

D gene: TRBD1
V gene: TRBV27
J gene: TRBJ1-2
CDR3 protein: CASSSQGAYGYTF

D gene: TRBD2
V gene: TRBV6-2/TRBV6-3
J gene: TRBJ2-2
CDR3 protein: CASAEASGTGELFF

D gene: NA
V gene: TRBV29-1
J gene: TRBJ1-5
CDR3 protein: CSVRQNSNQPQHF

D gene: NA
V gene: TRBV6-2/TRBV6-3
J gene: TRBJ1-5
CDR3 protein: CASSSGWGQPQHF

D gene: TRBD2
V gene: TRBV5-6
J gene: TRBJ2-1
CDR3 protein: CASSSSGGADEQFF

D gene: TRBD1
V gene: TRBV2
J gene: TRBJ2-1
CDR3 protein: CASSVTGQGNSDEQFF

D gene: TRBD1
V gene: TRBV3-1
J gene: TRBJ1-2
CDR3 protein: CASSEKWDSYGYAF

D gene: NA
V gene: TRBV6-1
J gene: TRBJ1-2
CDR3 protein: CASSLRDTDNYGYTF

D gene: NA
V gene: TRBV5-8
J gene: TRBJ2-7
CDR3 protein: CASSYDRSYEQYF

D gene: NA
V gene: TRBV9
J gene: TRBJ1-4
CDR3 protein: CASSVGSAAQEKLFF

D gene: NA
V gene: TRBV24-1
J gene: TRBJ2-1
CDR3 protein: CATSDPTGPLYNEQFF

D gene: TRBD1
V gene: TRBV7-9
J gene: TRBJ2-5
CDR3 protein: CASSYQGASETQYF

D gene: NA
V gene: TRBV6-1
J gene: TRBJ2-3
CDR3 protein: CASSESWWQTLPDTQYF

D gene: NA
V gene: TRBV3-1
J gene: TRBJ1-2
CDR3 protein: CASSYQGRNYGYTF

D gene: TRBD1
V gene: TRBV19
J gene: TRBJ1-5
CDR3 protein: CASSAKLGQLSNQPQHF

D gene: TRBD1
V gene: TRBV5-5
J gene: TRBJ2-7
CDR3 protein: CASSTDRGQYEQYF

D gene: TRBD2
V gene: TRBV12-3/TRBV12-4
J gene: TRBJ2-1
CDR3 protein: CASSFRAGAYNEQFF

D gene: NA
V gene: TRBV4-2
J gene: TRBJ2-5
CDR3 protein: CASSQGSGYQETQYF

D gene: NA
V gene: TRBV6-5
J gene: TRBJ1-2
CDR3 protein: CASSYSFRGPPPYGYTF

D gene: NA
V gene: TRBV7-3
J gene: TRBJ1-3
CDR3 protein: CASSLTLIENTIYF

D gene: NA
V gene: TRBV18
J gene: TRBJ2-7
CDR3 protein: CASSTSGSYEQYF

D gene: TRBD2
V gene: TRBV20-1
J gene: TRBJ2-1
CDR3 protein: CSARDRQASGGSYNEQFF

D gene: NA
V gene: TRBV10-3
J gene: TRBJ1-3
CDR3 protein: CAISAGTAGNTIYF

D gene: NA
V gene: TRBV7-9
J gene: TRBJ2-7
CDR3 protein: CASGLGSTYEQYF

D gene: NA
V gene: TRBV18
J gene: TRBJ1-2
CDR3 protein: CASSPISGSDIKGYTF

D gene: TRBD1
V gene: TRBV5-1
J gene: TRBJ2-3
CDR3 protein: CASSSRTGREGTDTQYF

D gene: NA
V gene: TRBV25-1
J gene: TRBJ2-3
CDR3 protein: CASSELGGVDTQYF

D gene: NA
V gene: TRBV25-1
J gene: TRBJ1-2
CDR3 protein: CASSEWGGDYGYTF

D gene: NA
V gene: TRBV19
J gene: TRBJ1-1
CDR3 protein: CASSIQGTNTEAFF

D gene: NA
V gene: TRBV20-1
J gene: TRBJ1-2
CDR3 protein: CSASGGAGYTF

D gene: NA
V gene: TRBV4-1
J gene: TRBJ2-7
CDR3 protein: CASSPNLRGPEQYF

D gene: NA
V gene: TRBV7-9
J gene: TRBJ1-2
CDR3 protein: CASSLPRGGNVGYTF

D gene: TRBD1
V gene: TRBV12-5
J gene: TRBJ2-7
CDR3 protein: CASGLGGDRVYEQCF

D gene: NA
V gene: TRBV3-1
J gene: TRBJ1-2
CDR3 protein: CASSQDDRPYTF

D gene: NA
V gene: TRBV5-8
J gene: TRBJ2-6
CDR3 protein: CASSLVVLLGSGANVLTF

D gene: TRBD1
V gene: TRBV10-1
J gene: TRBJ1-2
CDR3 protein: CASSTSGQDYGYTF

D gene: NA
V gene: TRBV25-1
J gene: TRBJ1-2
CDR3 protein: CASSESEGVPLYTF

D gene: NA
V gene: TRBV7-2
J gene: TRBJ2-3
CDR3 protein: CASSFRFYRAVTDTQYF

D gene: NA
V gene: TRBV20-1
J gene: TRBJ1-5
CDR3 protein: CSASSVQNYNQPQHF

D gene: NA
V gene: TRBV7-2
J gene: TRBJ2-7
CDR3 protein: CASSFRHNYEQYF

D gene: NA
V gene: TRBV25-1
J gene: TRBJ1-2
CDR3 protein: CASSENLGFGYTF

D gene: TRBD2
V gene: TRBV5-4
J gene: TRBJ2-1
CDR3 protein: CASSPTSGTVGEQFF

D gene: NA
V gene: TRBV5-1
J gene: TRBJ2-5
CDR3 protein: CASSLTIMKETQYF

D gene: TRBD1
V gene: TRBV4-1
J gene: TRBJ2-2
CDR3 protein: CASSQASGQGTAGELFF

D gene: NA
V gene: TRBV7-9
J gene: TRBJ2-3
CDR3 protein: CASSLRRSDTQYF

D gene: NA
V gene: TRBV2
J gene: TRBJ2-2
CDR3 protein: CASSRGPQPGTGELFF

D gene: TRBD2
V gene: TRBV11-1
J gene: TRBJ2-2
CDR3 protein: CASSLDRAAGTGELFF

D gene: NA
V gene: TRBV5-1
J gene: TRBJ2-7
CDR3 protein: CASSLYYEQYF

D gene: TRBD1
V gene: TRBV9
J gene: TRBJ1-3
CDR3 protein: CASSSAGGTNTIYF

D gene: TRBD2
V gene: TRBV5-4
J gene: TRBJ2-7
CDR3 protein: CASSLGGLAGIISYEQYF

D gene: NA
V gene: TRBV4-2
J gene: TRBJ1-2
CDR3 protein: CASSQEKGNYGYTF

D gene: NA
V gene: TRBV7-3
J gene: TRBJ2-2
CDR3 protein: CASSLEPTGELFF